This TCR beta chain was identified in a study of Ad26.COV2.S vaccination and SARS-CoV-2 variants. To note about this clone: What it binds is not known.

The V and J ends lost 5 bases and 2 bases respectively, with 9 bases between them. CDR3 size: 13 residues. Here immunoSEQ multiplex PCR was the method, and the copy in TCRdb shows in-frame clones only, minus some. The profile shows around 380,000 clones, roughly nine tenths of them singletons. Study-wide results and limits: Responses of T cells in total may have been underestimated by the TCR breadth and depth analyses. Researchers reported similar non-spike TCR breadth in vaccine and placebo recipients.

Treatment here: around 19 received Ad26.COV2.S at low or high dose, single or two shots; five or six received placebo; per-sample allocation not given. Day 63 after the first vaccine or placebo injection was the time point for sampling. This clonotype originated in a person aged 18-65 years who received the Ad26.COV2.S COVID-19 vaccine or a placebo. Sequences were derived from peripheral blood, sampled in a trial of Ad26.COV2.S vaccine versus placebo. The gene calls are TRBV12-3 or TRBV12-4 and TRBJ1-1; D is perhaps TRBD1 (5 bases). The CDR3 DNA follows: TGTGCCAGCAGTGGGACGGCTAACACTGAAGCTTTCTTT. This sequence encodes CASSGTANTEAFF.